This T cell receptor (beta chain) was recovered during a study of cytomegalovirus exposure and HLA in healthy donors. Amplification used 60 Vbeta primers and 13 Jbeta primers. TCRdb keeps only in-frame clones here, not all; method: immunoSEQ multiplex PCR. Of about 78,000 clones listed, 72% are singletons. This clone was seen once. What it binds is not known. Compared with germline, one end of the junction differs, possibly owing to a read error. Findings and limits, study-wide: The productive fraction for most TCR beta V segments was about 87% or about 30% in an earlier analysis.

The germline CDR1 and CDR2 sequences are MNHEY and SVGAGI. This CDR3 region has 13 residues. The chain has TRBV6-5 and TRBJ1-2, with no clear D. The clonotype originates from a woman between 35 and 50 years old in good health and CMV-seropositive. The sequencing sample was made of PBMCs. This chain's CDR3 is CASSAGLNYGYPF. The CDR3 nucleotides read TGTGCCAGCAGCGCCGGCCTTAACTATGGCTACCCCTTC.